This T cell receptor (beta chain) originates from a study of blood T cell repertoires in COVID-19. Profiling relied on immunoSEQ multiplex PCR, and the TCRdb table lists in-frame clones only, not all of them. The sample has about 500,000 clones; 70% to 90% are singletons. The CDR3 is 14 residues long. Germline CDR1 reads SGHKS; CDR2 reads YYEKEE (reference sequence). V gave up 3 bases and J gave up 3 bases, with 12 bases separating them. The sequenced sample consisted of peripheral blood. The sequence was collected from a woman aged 45-65 years with COVID-19, enrolled during active disease. This chain joins TRBV5-5 and TRBJ1-2; D possibly corresponds to TRBD1 (5 bases). Here the CDR3 DNA reads TGTGCCAGCAGCTGGGCCGGGACTGACTATGGCTACACCTTC. Protein product: CASSWAGTDYGYTF.